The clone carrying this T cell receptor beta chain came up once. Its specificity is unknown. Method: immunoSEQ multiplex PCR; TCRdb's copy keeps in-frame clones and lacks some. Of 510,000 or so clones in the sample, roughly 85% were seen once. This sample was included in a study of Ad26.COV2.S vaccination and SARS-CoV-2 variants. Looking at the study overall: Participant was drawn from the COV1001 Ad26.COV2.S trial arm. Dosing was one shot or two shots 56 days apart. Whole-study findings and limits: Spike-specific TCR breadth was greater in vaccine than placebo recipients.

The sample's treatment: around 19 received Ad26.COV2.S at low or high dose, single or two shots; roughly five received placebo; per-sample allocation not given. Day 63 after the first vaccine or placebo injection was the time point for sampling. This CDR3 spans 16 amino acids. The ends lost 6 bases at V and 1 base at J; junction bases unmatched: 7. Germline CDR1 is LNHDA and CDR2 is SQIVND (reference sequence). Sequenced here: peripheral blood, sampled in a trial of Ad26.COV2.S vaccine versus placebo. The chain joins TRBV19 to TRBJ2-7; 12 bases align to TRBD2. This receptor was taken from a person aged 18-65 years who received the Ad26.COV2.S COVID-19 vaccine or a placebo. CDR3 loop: CASRTIGTSGSYEQYF. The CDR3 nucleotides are TGTGCCAGTAGGACAATAGGGACTAGCGGGTCCTACGAGCAGTACTTC.